These T cell receptor beta chains were read from a single sample in a study of blood T cell repertoires in COVID-19. The table came from immunoSEQ multiplex PCR; TCRdb's copy has only in-frame clones and leaves some out. Of some 200,000 clones in the sample, over 75% are singletons; the top ten hold roughly 28%. The source material was peripheral blood. The receptors were sampled from a woman in her 70s with acute or convalescent COVID-19. CDR3s include the opening cysteine and the closing phenylalanine or tryptophan. The D gene is left open where the match is weak. Size tells how often a clone was seen (once, few, many) or the class of an expanded clone, and some rows leave it out.

TRBJ1-6	.	TRBV2	.	TGTGCCAGCATCCCATTTGGGGGGTCACCCCTCCACTTT	CASIPFGGSPLHF
TRBJ1-2	TRBD1	TRBV7-9	.	TGTGCCAGCAGCTTAGTCGGTGGGGGGACAGGGGAAGGCTACACCTTC	CASSLVGGGTGEGYTF
TRBJ2-2	.	TRBV3-1/TRBV3-2	.	TGTGCCAGCAGCTGGGGGCAGACTAACACCGGGGAGCTGTTTTTT	CASSWGQTNTGELFF
TRBJ2-5	.	TRBV6-5	.	TGTGCCAGCACGTTTCTGGGGGCGGGAGAGACCCAGTACTTC	CASTFLGAGETQYF
TRBJ1-1	.	TRBV13	.	TGTGCCAGCAGCGGCAGGGAAGGCGGCACTGAAGCTTTCTTT	CASSGREGGTEAFF
TRBJ1-5	.	TRBV15	few	TGTGCCACCAGCATCTCTATAGGGGCTTCGGCCCAGGGTGGCAATCAGCCCCAGCATTTT	CATSISIGASAQGGNQPQHF
TRBJ1-2	TRBD1	TRBV27	few	TGTGCCAGCAGTCGCCGGGACAGATCCTATGGCTACACCTTC	CASSRRDRSYGYTF
TRBJ2-1	TRBD2	TRBV19	.	TGTGCCAGTTGGACTAGCGGGAGGGCCTTAAATGAGCAGTTCTTC	CASWTSGRALNEQFF
TRBJ2-1	TRBD1	TRBV11-3	.	TGTGCCAGCAGCCGGGGGACAGGGTACGGGGAGCAGTTCTTC	CASSRGTGYGEQFF
TRBJ2-1	TRBD2	TRBV30	.	TGTGCCGGCGAGCTAGCGGGAAGCAATGAGCAGTTCTTC	CAGELAGSNEQFF
TRBJ2-2	TRBD1	TRBV6-1	.	TGTGCCAGCAGTGGGCAGCCTGACAGGGCGGCCGGGGAGCTGTTTTTT	CASSGQPDRAAGELFF
TRBJ1-4	.	TRBV10-3	.	TGTGCCATCAGCGATGGGGCAGATGAAAAACTGTTTTTT	CAISDGADEKLFF
TRBJ2-2	.	TRBV7-3	.	TGTGCCAGCAGCTTACAGGGAATCGCGAACACCGGGGAGCTGTTTTTT	CASSLQGIANTGELFF
TRBJ1-4	.	TRBV3-1/TRBV3-2	.	TGTGCCAGCAGCCAAGGGATGACGGGAAGCCTGGGTGAAAAACTGTTTTTT	CASSQGMTGSLGEKLFF